The next 16 T cell receptor beta chains were all read from a single sample in a study of blood T cell repertoires in COVID-19. The assay was immunoSEQ multiplex PCR, and TCRdb's table has in-frame clones only and misses some. The data contain roughly 120,000 clones, just over 90% of them singletons. Source material: peripheral blood. The receptors come from a human donor with active COVID-19. The donor label of this sample is uncertain.

This clone was detected only once. This chain links TRBV3-1 (or the pseudogene TRBV3-2) with TRBJ1-2, with TRBD1 matching over 7 bases. Per germline, CDR1 LGHDT and CDR2 YNNKEL (reference sequence). The CDR3 loop spans 16 amino acids. After removal of 4 bases from V and 6 bases from J, the junction contained 14 bases not matched to a gene. For the CDR3, the DNA is TGTGCCAGCAGCCGACAGGGCTCGGTTGGATGGGATGGCTACACCTTC. Its protein product is CASSRQGSVGWDGYTF.

This rearrangement joins TRBV7-3 to TRBJ1-2; maybe TRBD1 (5 bases). The germline V gene has CDR1 SGHTA and CDR2 FQGTGA. This CDR3 is built from 17 residues. The germline V and J ends were trimmed by 3 bases and 2 bases, with 19 bases remaining between them. CDR3 loop: CASSFGAGFGANYGYTF. As DNA, the CDR3 is TGTGCCAGCAGCTTTGGGGCAGGGTTTGGGGCAAACTATGGCTACACCTTC.

This clone occurred a few times. The chain couples TRBV29-1 to TRBJ1-5; D unresolved. V gave up 6 bases and J gave up 1 base, with 10 bases separating them. The CDR3 loop spans 13 amino acids. Germline V gene sequence: CDR1 SQVTM, CDR2 ANQGSEA. Here the CDR3 DNA reads TGCAGCGTGGGTTTGGGCAGCAATCAGCCCCAGCATTTT. Its protein product is CSVGLGSNQPQHF.

This clone was detected once. The chain carries TRBV9 and TRBJ2-1, with unresolved D. Trimming took 1 base from V and 0 from J, leaving 8 bases between them. The germline V gene has CDR1 SGDLS and CDR2 YYNGEE. The CDR3 spans 15 residues. The CDR3 spells CASSVSPGSYNEQFF. DNA of the CDR3: TGTGCCAGCAGCGTAAGCCCGGGCTCCTACAATGAGCAGTTCTTC.

The CDR3 DNA reads as TGCGCCAGCAGCCCGAGGCAATCGATCGGGGAGCTGTTTTTT. Its translation: CASSPRQSIGELFF. This sequence joins TRBV5-1 and TRBJ2-2; D not resolved. Looked up from germline, CDR1 is SGHRS and CDR2 is YFSETQ. V shed 4 bases and J shed 7 bases, with 14 bases lying between them. The CDR3 sequence is 14 residues long.

This clone was seen a handful of times. This chain uses TRBV3-1 (or the pseudogene TRBV3-2) with TRBJ1-3; D gene ambiguous. Looked up from germline, CDR1 is LGHDT and CDR2 is YNNKEL (reference sequence). Deletions cut 2 bases from V and 3 bases from J, with 8 bases between. The CDR3 totals 14 residues. The CDR3: CASSQKLGGNTIYF. CDR3 DNA sequence: TGTGCCAGCAGCCAAAAACTAGGTGGAAACACCATATATTTT.

The chain combines TRBV7-2 with TRBJ2-7; 10 bases are a match to TRBD2. This CDR3 region has 15 residues. Germline V lookup: CDR1 SGHTA, CDR2 FQGNSA. After removal of 2 bases from V and 2 bases from J, the junction contained 3 bases not matched to a gene. The CDR3 loop is CASSLSSGGTYEQYF. In nucleotides, the CDR3 is TGTGCCAGCAGCTTATCTAGCGGGGGAACCTACGAGCAGTACTTC.

This clone was detected once. This chain connects TRBV2 to TRBJ2-7; D is possibly TRBD2 (6 bases). The germline V gene encodes CDR1 SNHLY and CDR2 FYNNEI. Trimming stripped 7 bases from V and 3 bases from J, with 10 bases between. The CDR3 consists of 12 residues. As DNA, the CDR3 is TGTGCCAGCAAGCCGGGGGTCTACGAGCAGTACTTC. Protein: CASKPGVYEQYF.

This clone was seen only once. This rearrangement joins TRBV10-1 to TRBJ2-7; D is perhaps TRBD2 (5 bases). This CDR3 spans 12 amino acids. CDR1 WNHNN and CDR2 SYGVQD come from the germline V gene (reference sequence). V lost 11 bases, J lost 2 bases, and 13 bases lay in between. The CDR3 nucleotides are TGCGCCTTATGTCGGGGAACCTACGAGCAGTACTTC. Its translation is CALCRGTYEQYF.

The J gene is TRBJ1-6, the V gene TRBV27, with 8 bases fitting TRBD1. Germline-derived CDR1 and CDR2 are MNHEY and SMNVEV (reference sequence). With 3 bases clipped from V and 10 bases from J, the junction kept 5 bases outside the gene matches. This CDR3 is 14 amino acids long. The CDR3 nucleotides are TGTGCCAGCAGTTTTGGACAGGGAGGATCACCCCTCCACTTT. As protein: CASSFGQGGSPLHF.

The V and J genes are TRBV18 and TRBJ2-2; the match to TRBD1 covers 8 bases. CDR1 and CDR2 (germline): KGHSH, LQKENI. The CDR3 extends over 17 amino acids. J lost 0 bases, V lost 3 bases, and 6 bases had no gene match. CDR3 loop: CASSPQTGATNTGELFF. CDR3 nucleotide sequence: TGTGCCAGCTCACCCCAGACAGGGGCTACGAACACCGGGGAGCTGTTTTTT.

This chain connects TRBV3-1 (or the pseudogene TRBV3-2) to TRBJ1-2; D perhaps matches TRBD1 (6 bases). This CDR3 contains 14 residues. Between the trimmed V and J ends, which lost 4 bases and 8 bases, there was a span of 17 bases. Germline V gene sequence: CDR1 LGHDT, CDR2 YNNKEL (reference sequence). CDR3 sequence reads: CASSPGGGGRGYTF. In nucleotides, the CDR3 is TGTGCCAGCAGCCCAGGTGGCGGGGGGCGAGGCTACACCTTC.

A single count supports this clone. The V gene is TRBV2, the J gene TRBJ1-2; 12 nucleotides agree with TRBD1. The CDR3 contains 15 residues. With V trimmed by 5 bases and J by 2 bases, 3 bases remained unmatched. CDR1 is SNHLY and CDR2 is FYNNEI in the germline V gene. The DNA for the CDR3 is TGTGCCAGCAGTCCGGGACAGGGGGCGAACTATGGCTACACCTTC. Amino acids: CASSPGQGANYGYTF.

The rearrangement links TRBV30 to TRBJ1-1; possibly TRBD1 for D (5 bases). CDR1 is GTSNPN and CDR2 is SVGIG in the germline V gene (reference sequence). The V and J ends lost 2 bases and 2 bases respectively, with 21 bases between them. The CDR3 is 17 amino acids. The CDR3 coding sequence is TGTGCCTGGAGTCCCGAAGGAGGGTGGGGGTCCAACACTGAAGCTTTCTTT. It codes for CAWSPEGGWGSNTEAFF.

This clone was found a few times. V usage is TRBV27 and J usage is TRBJ1-5; D gene uncertain. In germline, CDR1 is MNHEY, CDR2 SMNVEV (reference sequence). V shed 3 bases and J shed 2 bases, with 11 bases lying between them. CDR3 length: 15 amino acids. The CDR3 DNA reads as TGTGCCAGCAGTTTTCGGGGTTTAGGCAATCAGCCCCAGCATTTT. Encoded protein: CASSFRGLGNQPQHF.

This chain connects TRBV6-1 to TRBJ1-2; D possibly corresponds to TRBD1 (5 bases). The V gene lost 2 bases and the J gene lost 6 bases, with 13 bases spanning the gap. CDR3 length equals 14 residues. Germline CDR1 and CDR2: MNHNS and SASEGT. The CDR3 sequence is CASSERTGGDGYTF. The CDR3, as DNA: TGTGCCAGCAGTGAAAGAACAGGCGGGGATGGCTACACCTTC.